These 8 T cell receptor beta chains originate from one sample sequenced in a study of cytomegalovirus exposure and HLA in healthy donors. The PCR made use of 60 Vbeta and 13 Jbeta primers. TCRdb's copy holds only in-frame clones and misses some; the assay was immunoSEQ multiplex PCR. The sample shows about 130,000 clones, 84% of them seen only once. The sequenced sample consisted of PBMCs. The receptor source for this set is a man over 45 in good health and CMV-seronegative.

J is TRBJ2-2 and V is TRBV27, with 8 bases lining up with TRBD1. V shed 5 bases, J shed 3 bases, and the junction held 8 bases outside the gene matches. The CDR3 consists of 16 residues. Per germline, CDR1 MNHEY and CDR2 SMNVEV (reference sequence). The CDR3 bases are TGTGCCAGCAGTCCGACTTTGGGACAGGACACCGGGGAGCTGTTTTTT. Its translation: CASSPTLGQDTGELFF.

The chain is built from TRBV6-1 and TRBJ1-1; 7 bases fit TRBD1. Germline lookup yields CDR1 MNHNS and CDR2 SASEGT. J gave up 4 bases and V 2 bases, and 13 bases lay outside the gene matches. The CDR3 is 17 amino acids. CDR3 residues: CASSEFGGASGGTEAFF. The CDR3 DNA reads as TGTGCCAGCAGTGAATTCGGCGGAGCCTCAGGGGGCACTGAAGCTTTCTTT.

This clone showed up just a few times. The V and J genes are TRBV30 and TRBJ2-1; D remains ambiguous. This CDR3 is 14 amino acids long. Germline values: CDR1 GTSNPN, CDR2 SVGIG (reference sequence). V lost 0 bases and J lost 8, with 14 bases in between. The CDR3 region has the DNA TGTGCCTGGAGTGTACTCGGTAGCACGTATGAGCAGTTCTTC. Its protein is CAWSVLGSTYEQFF.

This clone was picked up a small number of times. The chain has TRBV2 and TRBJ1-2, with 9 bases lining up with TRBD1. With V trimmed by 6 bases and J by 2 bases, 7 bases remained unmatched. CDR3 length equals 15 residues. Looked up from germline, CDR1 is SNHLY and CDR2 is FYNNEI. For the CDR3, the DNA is TGTGCCAGCAGACCCTGGACAGGGGCGAACTATGGCTACACCTTC. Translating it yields CASRPWTGANYGYTF. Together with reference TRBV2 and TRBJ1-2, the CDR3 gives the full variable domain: EPEVTQTPSHQVTQMGQEVILRCVPISNHLYFYWYRQILGQKVEFLVSFYNNEISEKSEIFDDQFSVERPDGSNFTLKIRSTKLEDSAMYFCASRPWTGANYGYTFGSGTRLTVV.

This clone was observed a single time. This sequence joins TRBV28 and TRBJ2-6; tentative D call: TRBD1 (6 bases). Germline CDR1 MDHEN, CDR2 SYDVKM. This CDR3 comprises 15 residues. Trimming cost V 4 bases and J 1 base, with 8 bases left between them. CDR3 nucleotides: TGTGCCAGCAGTTCCACAGGGTCTGGGGCCAACGTCCTGACTTTC. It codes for CASSSTGSGANVLTF.

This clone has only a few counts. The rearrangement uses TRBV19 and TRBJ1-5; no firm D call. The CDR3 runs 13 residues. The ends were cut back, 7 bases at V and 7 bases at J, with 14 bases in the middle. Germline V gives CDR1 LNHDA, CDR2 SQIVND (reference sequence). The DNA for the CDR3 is TGTGCCAGTACGGGGTTCCTTTGGCAGCCCCAGCATTTT. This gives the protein CASTGFLWQPQHF.

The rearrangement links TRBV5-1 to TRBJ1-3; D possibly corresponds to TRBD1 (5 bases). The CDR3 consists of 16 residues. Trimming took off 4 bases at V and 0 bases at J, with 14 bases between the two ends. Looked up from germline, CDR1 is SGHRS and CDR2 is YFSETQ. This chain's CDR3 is CASSAGAGSSGNTIYF. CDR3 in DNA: TGCGCCAGCAGCGCCGGGGCGGGATCCTCTGGAAACACCATATATTTT.

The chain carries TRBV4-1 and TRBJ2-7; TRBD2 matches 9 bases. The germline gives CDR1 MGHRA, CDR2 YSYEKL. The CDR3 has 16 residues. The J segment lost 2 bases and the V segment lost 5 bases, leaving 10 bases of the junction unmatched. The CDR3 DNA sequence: TGCGCCAGCAGCAGGGGAAGTAGCGGGGGCGCCTACGAGCAGTACTTC. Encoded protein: CASSRGSSGGAYEQYF.